The clone carrying this T cell receptor (beta chain) was picked up many times. The target antigen is unknown. The data are from a study of neurological immune-mediated disorders. Study-level points and caveats: The most TCR clonal expansion was seen in HTLV-1-associated myelopathy, and the least was seen in multiple sclerosis, which fell below healthy controls. No expanded-clone CDR3 amino acid sequence recurred across subjects, suggesting private TCR-beta repertoires.

The CDR3 runs to 12 residues. Trimming took 1 base from V and 9 from J, leaving 10 bases between them. TCRdb called the 5' RACE reads again in MiXCR, with one record for every CDR3 protein. There are tens of thousands of distinct CDR3 sequences in the sample; roughly 23% occur only once, and 20% to 30% lies in the top ten. The TCR comes from a woman in her seventies in good health. The rearrangement joins TRBV12-3 or TRBV12-4 to TRBJ2-7; no firm D call. The source material was PBMCs. This chain's CDR3 is CASSLGWVGQYF. The CDR3 DNA sequence: TGTGCCAGCAGTTTAGGGTGGGTAGGGCAGTACTTC.